Below, 11 T cell receptor beta chains from the same sample are listed, as sequenced in a study of cytomegalovirus exposure and HLA in healthy donors. Vbeta (60) and Jbeta (13) primers were used in the PCR. Here immunoSEQ multiplex PCR was the method, and the copy in TCRdb shows in-frame clones only, minus some. The sample lists about 150,000 clones, roughly 74% occurring once. Sequences were obtained from PBMCs. Source of these receptors: a man in his late teens or twenties in good health and CMV-seronegative.

This sequence joins TRBV2 and TRBJ1-2; D gene uncertain. In germline, CDR1 is SNHLY, CDR2 FYNNEI. This CDR3 is built from 17 residues. V lost 0 bases and J lost 1, with 15 bases in between. The CDR3 here is CASSEAGRAELNYGYTF. The CDR3 DNA sequence: TGTGCCAGCAGTGAAGCGGGGAGAGCGGAGCTTAACTATGGCTACACCTTC.

The chain has TRBV14 and TRBJ1-1; the D is unclear. Per the germline V gene, CDR1 is SGHDN and CDR2 is FVKESK. Trimming took 3 bases from V and 7 from J, leaving 12 bases between them. The CDR3 is made up of 13 amino acids. The CDR3 region is CASSQGERGEAFF. Here the CDR3 DNA reads TGTGCCAGCAGCCAGGGAGAACGGGGTGAAGCTTTCTTT.

The chain has TRBV5-4 and TRBJ1-6, with TRBD1 matching over 7 bases. The V segment lost 0 bases and the J segment 7 bases; nucleotides outside the gene matches: 10. The V gene's germline CDR1 is SGHNT and CDR2 YYREEE (reference sequence). This CDR3 has 17 residues. The CDR3 DNA reads as TGTGCCAGCAGCTTGGGGGTTGAAAGGGGGCTCAATTCACCCCTCCACTTT. As protein: CASSLGVERGLNSPLHF.

In this sample, this clone turned up a few times. The chain has TRBV5-5 and TRBJ1-3; 7 positions agree with TRBD1. The CDR3 spans 20 residues. Germline CDR1 reads SGHKS; CDR2 reads YYEKEE (reference sequence). J was trimmed by 0 bases and V by 2 bases; bases with no gene match: 17. Here the CDR3 DNA reads TGTGCCAGCAGCTTTGGCAGGATTACAGGGGACATAAGCTCTGGAAACACCATATATTTT. Its protein is CASSFGRITGDISSGNTIYF.

This clone was counted between two and nine times. The CDR3 region has the DNA TGCGCCAGCAGCCAAGAAGGCGCAGGGGGCGGCTATGGCTACACCTTC. Its translation: CASSQEGAGGGYGYTF. The rearrangement joins TRBV4-3 to TRBJ1-2; 8 bases align to TRBD1. The CDR3 covers 16 residues. V lost 0 bases to trimming and J lost 4 bases; unmatched junction nucleotides: 7. Germline CDR1 and CDR2: LGHNA and YSLEER.

The DNA for the CDR3 is TGTGCCAGCAGCTTCTCACTCCTATCCCTCAGGCAGACTAACTATGGCTACACCTTC. Protein product: CASSFSLLSLRQTNYGYTF. The chain is built from TRBV7-2 and TRBJ1-2; the D is unclear. The CDR3 totals 19 residues. Trimming took 3 bases from V and 0 from J, leaving 23 bases between them. Germline loops: CDR1 SGHTA, CDR2 FQGNSA.

This clone has more than one count but fewer than ten. The J gene is TRBJ2-1, the V gene TRBV6-4, with TRBD2 identical over 12 bases. Trimming at V came to 3 bases and at J to 4 bases, leaving 1 base not matched to a gene. CDR1 is MRHNA and CDR2 is SNTAGT in the germline V gene. The CDR3 spans 15 residues. The CDR3 region has the DNA TGTGCCAGCAGTGAGACTAGCGGGGGTTACAATGAGCAGTTCTTC. This gives the protein CASSETSGGYNEQFF.

This chain links TRBV6-5 with TRBJ2-7, with a weak D call TRBD1 (6 bases). Trimming left V 3 bases short and J 2 bases short, with 14 bases between. Germline values: CDR1 MNHEY, CDR2 SVGAGI. This CDR3 comprises 15 residues. CDR3 sequence reads: CASSYRTGITYEQYF. The CDR3 nucleotides read TGTGCCAGCAGTTATAGAACAGGGATTACCTACGAGCAGTACTTC.

This clone is a singleton in its sample. CDR3 loop: CASSRVPNTEAFF. In DNA form, the CDR3 reads TGTGCCAGCAGTCGGGTCCCGAACACTGAAGCTTTCTTT. This chain connects TRBV28 to TRBJ1-1; D gene unclear. Per the germline V gene, CDR1 is MDHEN and CDR2 is SYDVKM. V lost 5 bases, J lost 1 base, and 8 bases lay in between. The CDR3 contains 13 residues.

The chain is built from TRBV7-9 and TRBJ2-7; D is possibly TRBD1 (5 bases). V lost 3 bases and J 0 bases, leaving 12 bases between the germline ends. CDR1 is SEHNR and CDR2 is FQNEAQ in the germline V gene (reference sequence). The length of the CDR3 is 15 residues. The CDR3 region has the DNA TGTGCCAGCAGCTTGGGGCAGCCCAACTCCTACGAGCAGTACGTC. It translates to CASSLGQPNSYEQYV.

The genes are TRBV6-5 and TRBJ1-2; 8 positions match TRBD1. The CDR3 is 14 residues long. Germline trimming cut 5 bases from V and 4 bases from J; bases unmatched to any gene: 6. Germline V gene lookup returns CDR1 MNHEY and CDR2 SVGAGI. Here the CDR3 DNA reads TGTGCCAGCAGTAACCGACAGGGGCGCTATGGCTACACCTTC. It is translated as CASSNRQGRYGYTF.